One sample yielded the 30 T cell receptor beta chains listed below, sequenced in a study of glioma-infiltrating T cells. TCR alpha and beta CDR3 regions were amplified from RNA using iRepertoire nested multiplex PCR. Each CDR3 protein is one row after TCRdb ran MiXCR on the multiplex PCR reads. The sample has under 150,000 distinct CDR3 sequences, more than 20% seen once; the top ten hold over 25%. The specimen sequenced was glioma tissue, nonneoplastic brain tissue, or PBMCs (not recorded which). The source of these receptors is a human donor with low-grade glioma or glioblastoma, undergoing nonglioma brain surgery, or in good health (not recorded which).

The V gene is TRBV15, the J gene TRBJ2-3; D gene ambiguous. This CDR3 spans 15 amino acids. V was trimmed by 6 bases and J by 2 bases, leaving 15 bases between them. Germline loops: CDR1 LNHNV, CDR2 YYDKDF (reference sequence). The CDR3 region is CATSVIGSPTDTQYF. The CDR3 DNA sequence: TGTGCCACCAGTGTAATAGGGTCCCCCACAGATACGCAGTATTTT.

This chain links TRBV28 with TRBJ2-3; TRBD2 might be the D (7 bases). Germline V CDR1 and CDR2: MDHEN, SYDVKM. The CDR3 extends over 14 amino acids. V gave up 6 bases and J gave up 5 bases, with 15 bases separating them. Written as DNA, the CDR3 is TGTGCCAGCAGCCCTTGGGGGGGCCAAGATACGCAGTATTTT. Protein product: CASSPWGGQDTQYF.

This clonotype was seen at least ten times. The gene calls are TRBV27 and TRBJ1-5; weak D call: TRBD1 (6 bases). The CDR3 contains 14 residues. Germline CDR1 is MNHEY and CDR2 is SMNVEV (reference sequence). The ends were cut back, 6 bases at V and 5 bases at J, with 14 bases in the middle. The CDR3 region is CASSRQAPDQPQHF. The DNA of the CDR3 is TGTGCCAGCAGCAGACAGGCCCCCGATCAGCCCCAGCATTTT.

This clonotype occurred a few times. The chain employs TRBV29-1 and TRBJ1-1; D perhaps matches TRBD1 (5 bases). The ends were cut back, 3 bases at V and 7 bases at J, with 6 bases in the middle. The CDR3 totals 10 residues. CDR1 is SQVTM and CDR2 is ANQGSEA in the germline V gene. The CDR3 nucleotides are TGCAGCGTTGACAGGGTTGAAGCTTTCTTT. Its protein is CSVDRVEAFF.

About this clonotype itself: Mismatch with germline at one junction end may stem from a read error. This rearrangement joins TRBV20-1 to TRBJ1-4; 7 bases are shared with TRBD1. The germline V gene encodes CDR1 DFQATT and CDR2 SNEGSKA (reference sequence). This CDR3 region has 15 residues. CDR3 protein: CNANLPGQRNEKLFF. CDR3 sequence (DNA): TGCAATGCTAATCTTCCGGGACAGAGAAATGAAAAACTGTTTTTT.

V is TRBV7-9 and J is TRBJ1-2; 7 bases agree with TRBD1. This CDR3 comprises 16 residues. Germline V gives CDR1 SEHNR, CDR2 FQNEAQ (reference sequence). V lost 2 bases, J lost 2 bases, and 8 bases stayed unmatched. The CDR3 loop is CASSLRGTEANYGYTF. The CDR3 DNA reads as TGTGCCAGCAGCTTACGTGGGACAGAAGCCAACTATGGCTACACCTTC.

V is TRBV5-4 and J is TRBJ2-1, with D perhaps matching TRBD1 (5 bases). The germline CDR1 and CDR2 sequences are SGHNT and YYREEE (reference sequence). Trimming cost V 3 bases and J 9 bases, with 13 bases left between them. The CDR3 contains 13 residues. The CDR3, as DNA: TGTGCCAGCAGCTCAAACAGGTTCGCTGAGCAGTTCTTC. It specifies CASSSNRFAEQFF.

There are a few counts of this clonotype. This chain joins TRBV20-1 and TRBJ1-2; D is perhaps TRBD1 (6 bases). Trimming removed 0 bases at V and 1 base at J, with 21 bases between. This CDR3 is 18 amino acids long. Per germline, CDR1 DFQATT and CDR2 SNEGSKA (reference sequence). The CDR3 reads CSARDQLVPGHNNYGYTF. In DNA, the CDR3 is TGCAGTGCTAGAGATCAATTAGTTCCGGGACACAATAACTATGGCTACACCTTC.

This chain links TRBV6-2 or TRBV6-3 with TRBJ2-3; 10 bases line up with TRBD2. CDR1 is MNHEY, CDR2 SVGEGT, per germline. This CDR3 spans 15 amino acids. J lost 3 bases, V lost 7 bases, and 7 bases had no gene match. CDR3 in amino acids: CASTWGTSVTDTQYF. In DNA form, the CDR3 reads TGTGCCAGCACCTGGGGGACTAGCGTGACAGATACGCAGTATTTT.

This clonotype was seen more than once but under ten times. J is TRBJ2-4 and V is TRBV6-1; weak D call: TRBD2 (5 bases). CDR1 and CDR2 (germline): MNHNS, SASEGT. The CDR3 consists of 16 residues. Trimming removed 5 bases at V and 0 bases at J, with 14 bases between. In DNA, the CDR3 is TGTGCCAGCAGTACACCTAGCCCTCTAGCCAAAAACATTCAGTACTTC. This sequence encodes CASSTPSPLAKNIQYF.

This clonotype showed up just a few times. This chain connects TRBV12-3 or TRBV12-4 to TRBJ2-5, with TRBD2 identical over 15 bases. V dropped 6 bases and J dropped 2; count of bases not matched to a gene: 4. CDR3 length equals 16 residues. The CDR3 reads CASRLGLAGGQETQYF. In DNA, the CDR3 is TGTGCCAGCAGACTGGGACTAGCGGGGGGTCAAGAGACCCAGTACTTC.

This clonotype has a handful of counts. V usage is TRBV4-1 and J usage is TRBJ2-7, with TRBD1 identical over 8 bases. There are 15 residues in the CDR3. The J segment lost 3 bases and the V segment lost 4 bases, leaving 8 bases of the junction unmatched. Looked up from germline, CDR1 is MGHRA and CDR2 is YSYEKL. CDR3 coding DNA: TGCGCCAGCAGCCCCGGACAGGGTTCTGGCTACGAGCAGTACGTC. This gives the protein CASSPGQGSGYEQYV.

The chain combines TRBV4-1 with TRBJ1-3; no definite D call. The CDR3 is 16 residues long. The germline CDR1 and CDR2 sequences are MGHRA and YSYEKL. Deletions cut 2 bases from V and 1 base from J, with 12 bases between. The CDR3 spells CASSQIPQPSGNTIYF. CDR3 nucleotides: TGCGCCAGCAGCCAAATTCCCCAGCCGTCTGGAAACACCATATATTTT.

This clonotype came up many times. The chain has TRBV6-1 and TRBJ2-1; TRBD2 aligns across 12 bases. The CDR3 consists of 15 residues. Germline trimming cut 5 bases from V and 12 bases from J; bases unmatched to any gene: 11. Germline lookup yields CDR1 MNHNS and CDR2 SASEGT. CDR3 DNA sequence: TGTGCCAGCAGTTATCGGACTAGCGGGGTGGGAGTGCAGTTCTTC. Translating gives CASSYRTSGVGVQFF.

The V and J genes are TRBV20-1 and TRBJ2-1; D might be TRBD1 or TRBD2, each matching 5 bases. The germline CDR1 and CDR2 sequences are DFQATT and SNEGSKA (reference sequence). With 3 bases removed from V and 8 bases from J, the gap between germline ends came to 20 bases. The CDR3 covers 15 residues. CDR3 protein: CSASRIRGSTDEQFF. As DNA, the CDR3 is TGCAGTGCTAGTCGGATACGGGGTTCGACAGATGAGCAGTTCTTC.

The gene calls are TRBV19 and TRBJ1-5; tentative D call: TRBD1 (6 bases). CDR1 and CDR2 from the germline V gene are LNHDA and SQIVND (reference sequence). The length of the CDR3 is 16 residues. Deletions cut 5 bases from V and 1 base from J, with 15 bases between. CDR3 sequence: CASSPGDRGSNQPQHF. The CDR3 region has the DNA TGTGCCAGTAGTCCAGGTGATAGGGGGAGCAATCAGCCCCAGCATTTT.

This clonotype was observed a handful of times. V usage is TRBV19 and J usage is TRBJ2-1; TRBD1 matches 8 bases. Looked up from germline, CDR1 is LNHDA and CDR2 is SQIVND (reference sequence). After removal of 5 bases from V and 8 bases from J, the junction contained 11 bases not matched to a gene. This CDR3 has 15 amino acids. CDR3 loop: CASSFRAHRGDEQFF. Here the CDR3 DNA reads TGTGCCAGTAGTTTTAGGGCTCACAGGGGGGATGAGCAGTTCTTC.

This clonotype was seen many times. The rearrangement links TRBV7-2 to TRBJ2-3, with 10 bases fitting TRBD2. The V gene end was trimmed by 7 bases and the J gene end by 6 bases; junction bases not matched to a gene: 7. The CDR3 extends over 14 amino acids. The germline CDR1 and CDR2 sequences are SGHTA and FQGNSA. Written as DNA, the CDR3 is TGTGCCAGCAAGCGGGAGGGCTGGGGGGATACGCAGTATTTT. As protein: CASKREGWGDTQYF. The full variable domain, with the rest looked up from reference TRBV7-2 and TRBJ2-3, is GAGVSQSPSNKVTEKGKDVELRCDPISGHTALYWYRQSLGQGLEFLIYFQGNSAPDKSGLPSDRFSAERTGGSVSTLTIQRTQQEDSAVYLCASKREGWGDTQYFGPGTRLTVL.

There are many counts of this clonotype. The chain is built from TRBV6-1 and TRBJ2-3, with 11 bases aligning to TRBD2. CDR3 length: 15 residues. The germline V gene encodes CDR1 MNHNS and CDR2 SASEGT. The V and J ends lost 6 bases and 3 bases, in that order; junction bases with no gene match: 5. This CDR3 reads CASRLGTSGTDTQYF. In DNA form, the CDR3 reads TGTGCCAGCAGACTGGGGACTAGCGGAACAGATACGCAGTATTTT.

This clonotype has just a few counts. The chain recombines TRBV7-2 with TRBJ2-7; 7 bases match TRBD2. Losses at the gene ends were 4 bases for V and 4 bases for J; bases not matched to a gene: 7. The CDR3 runs 14 residues. Germline V gene data show CDR1 as SGHTA and CDR2 as FQGNSA. Here the CDR3 DNA reads TGTGCCAGCAGCTCTCGGGGGGTTCGTTACGAGCAGTACGTC. Protein: CASSSRGVRYEQYV.

This clonotype turned up a few times. The V gene is TRBV29-1, the J gene TRBJ1-1; the D gene is possibly TRBD1 (5 bases). The CDR3 is 13 residues long. With 4 bases removed from V and 4 bases from J, the gap between germline ends came to 13 bases. CDR1 and CDR2 (germline): SQVTM, ANQGSEA. CDR3 sequence reads: CSVGTGRFTEAFF. The CDR3 DNA reads TGCAGCGTTGGGACGGGACGGTTCACTGAAGCTTTCTTT.

The chain links TRBV14 to TRBJ1-4, with 9 bases fitting TRBD1. V was clipped by 0 bases and J by 8 bases; unmatched bases: 4. Germline CDR1 is SGHDN and CDR2 is FVKESK. This CDR3 is 15 amino acids long. The CDR3 DNA follows: TGTGCCAGCAGCCAAGATGGGACAGGGACGGAAAAACTGTTTTTT. The encoded protein is CASSQDGTGTEKLFF.

This clonotype has only a few counts. This rearrangement joins TRBV19 to TRBJ1-1, with D possibly being TRBD1 (5 bases). Germline values: CDR1 LNHDA, CDR2 SQIVND (reference sequence). This CDR3 has 13 residues. Trimming shortened V by 3 bases and J by 3 bases, and 8 bases separated the two germline ends. This CDR3 reads CASSIGGYTEAFF. Here the CDR3 DNA reads TGTGCCAGTAGTATTGGGGGTTACACTGAAGCTTTCTTT.

The CDR3 loop reads CASSGQNSYEQYV. CDR3 nucleotides: TGTGCCAGCAGCGGACAGAACTCCTACGAGCAGTACGTC. J is TRBJ2-7 and V is TRBV3-1; D is perhaps TRBD1 (6 bases). Germline V CDR1 and CDR2: LGHDT, YNNKEL (reference sequence). This CDR3 is 13 amino acids long. Trimming cost V 5 bases and J 0 bases, with 8 bases left between them.

The chain is built from TRBV7-9 and TRBJ1-4; D call uncertain. There are 16 residues in the CDR3. The V end lost 5 bases, the J end lost 0 bases, and 13 bases lay between the germline ends. Germline values: CDR1 SEHNR, CDR2 FQNEAQ (reference sequence). The CDR3: CASSETRAATNEKLFF. As DNA, the CDR3 is TGTGCCAGCAGCGAAACTAGGGCTGCAACTAATGAAAAACTGTTTTTT. Full variable domain (rest looked up from reference TRBV7-9 and TRBJ1-4): DTGVSQNPRHKITKRGQNVTFRCDPISEHNRLYWYRQTLGQGPEFLTYFQNEAQLEKSRLLSDRFSAERPKGSFSTLEIQRTEQGDSAMYLCASSETRAATNEKLFFGSGTQLSVL.

The chain has TRBV2 and TRBJ2-7; no definite D call. The CDR3 is 14 residues long. Germline assignment: CDR1 SNHLY and CDR2 FYNNEI. V lost 3 bases and J 6 bases, leaving 15 bases between the germline ends. CDR3 residues: CASSESSPYTEQYV. For the CDR3, the DNA is TGTGCCAGCAGTGAGTCTAGTCCATACACCGAGCAGTACGTC.

The rearrangement joins TRBV7-2 to TRBJ2-5; 14 bases agree with TRBD2. Germline V CDR1 and CDR2: SGHTA, FQGNSA. J gave up 5 bases and V 1 base, and 3 bases lay outside the gene matches. This CDR3 contains 16 residues. The CDR3 region is CASSLGLAGGRETQYF. For the CDR3, the DNA is TGTGCCAGCAGCTTAGGACTAGCGGGGGGGCGGGAGACCCAGTACTTC.

The genes are TRBV4-1 and TRBJ1-2; possibly TRBD1 for D (5 bases). Trimming removed 3 bases from V and 2 bases from J, with 13 bases in between. Per the germline V gene, CDR1 is MGHRA and CDR2 is YSYEKL. The CDR3 has 15 amino acids. The CDR3 DNA follows: TGCGCCAGCAGCCAGTCCGGGACGGTAAACTATGGCTACACCTTC. Translated, it gives CASSQSGTVNYGYTF.

CDR3 protein: CASGYGTGGDEQFF. Here the CDR3 DNA reads TGTGCCAGCGGCTATGGGACAGGGGGCGATGAGCAGTTCTTC. V usage is TRBV6-1 and J usage is TRBJ2-1, with 12 bases fitting TRBD1. Unmatched junction bases numbered 7, after V lost 8 bases and J lost 8 bases. The CDR3 spans 14 residues. Per the germline V gene, CDR1 is MNHNS and CDR2 is SASEGT.

This clonotype was observed many times. The J gene is TRBJ1-5, the V gene TRBV6-1, with D possibly matching TRBD1 (5 bases). This CDR3 has 15 amino acids. Germline values: CDR1 MNHNS, CDR2 SASEGT. Trimming stripped 7 bases from V and 3 bases from J, with 16 bases between. The CDR3 bases are TGTGCCAGCATCCAGAGGGGCCCCCCCAATCAGCCCCAGCATTTT. As protein: CASIQRGPPNQPQHF.